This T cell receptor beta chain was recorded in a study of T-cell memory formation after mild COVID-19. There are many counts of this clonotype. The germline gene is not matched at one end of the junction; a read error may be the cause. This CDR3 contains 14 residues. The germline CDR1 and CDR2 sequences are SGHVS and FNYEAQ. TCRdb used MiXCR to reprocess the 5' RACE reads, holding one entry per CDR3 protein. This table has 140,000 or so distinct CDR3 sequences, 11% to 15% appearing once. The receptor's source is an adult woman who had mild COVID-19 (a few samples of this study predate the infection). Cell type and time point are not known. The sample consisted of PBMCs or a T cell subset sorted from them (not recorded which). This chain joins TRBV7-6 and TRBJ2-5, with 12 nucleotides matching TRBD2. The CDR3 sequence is CASSLAGGPETQYF. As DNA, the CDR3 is TGTGCCAGCAGCCTAGCGGGGGGGCCGGAGACCCAGTACTTC.